The 27 T cell receptor beta chains below come from one sample, sequenced in a study of Ad26.COV2.S vaccination and SARS-CoV-2 variants. Produced via immunoSEQ multiplex PCR; TCRdb's table is partial and in-frame only. The sample carries about 350,000 clones, roughly 84% recorded once. Noted treatment: some 20 received Ad26.COV2.S at low or high dose, single or two shots; about 5 received placebo; per-sample allocation not given. Specimen acquisition occurred on day 63 following the initial vaccine or placebo injection. The material sequenced was peripheral blood, taken in a trial of Ad26.COV2.S vaccine versus placebo. The receptors here all came from a person aged 18-65 years who received the Ad26.COV2.S COVID-19 vaccine or a placebo.

The rearrangement uses TRBV20-1 and TRBJ1-2, with D possibly being TRBD1 (6 bases). Germline assignment: CDR1 DFQATT and CDR2 SNEGSKA (reference sequence). The CDR3 has 13 residues. V shed 3 bases and J shed 4 bases, with 12 bases lying between them. Written as DNA, the CDR3 is TGCAGTGCTAGTCAGGCAGGGGTCTATGGCTACACCTTC. This gives the protein CSASQAGVYGYTF.

This clone was observed once. This sequence joins TRBV11-3 and TRBJ2-1; D gene unclear. Looked up from germline, CDR1 is SGHNT and CDR2 is YENEEA. Trimming took off 0 bases at V and 0 bases at J, with 3 bases between the two ends. The CDR3 loop spans 14 amino acids. The CDR3 nucleotides read TGTGCCAGCAGCTTAGAAAGCTCCTACAATGAGCAGTTCTTC. Translation: CASSLESSYNEQFF. The full variable domain, its missing parts supplied by reference TRBV11-3 and TRBJ2-1, is EAGVVQSPRYKIIEKKQPVAFWCNPISGHNTLYWYLQNLGQGPELLIRYENEEAVDDSQLPKDRFSAERLKGVDSTLKIQPAELGDSAVYLCASSLESSYNEQFFGPGTRLTVL.

The rearrangement uses TRBV5-1 and TRBJ2-7; D gene ambiguous. With 3 bases removed from V and 3 bases from J, the gap between germline ends came to 13 bases. The CDR3 extends over 14 amino acids. Germline CDR1 is SGHRS and CDR2 is YFSETQ. CDR3 bases: TGCGCCAGCAGCTCCAGTGGTCAGGTCTACGAGCAGTACTTC. It translates to CASSSSGQVYEQYF.

The chain recombines TRBV5-4 with TRBJ1-6; possibly TRBD1 for D (5 bases). The CDR3 spans 15 residues. Trimming pared 4 bases from V and 7 bases from J, leaving 15 bases between. Germline lookup yields CDR1 SGHNT and CDR2 YYREEE (reference sequence). Here the CDR3 reads CASSPLQGQNSPLHF. The CDR3 nucleotides read TGTGCCAGCAGCCCCCTGCAGGGTCAAAATTCACCCCTCCACTTT.

V usage is TRBV27 and J usage is TRBJ1-1, with 10 nucleotides matching TRBD1. This CDR3 has 15 residues. V lost 5 bases, J lost 0 bases, and 3 bases stayed unmatched. Germline-derived CDR1 and CDR2 are MNHEY and SMNVEV (reference sequence). The CDR3 DNA is TGTGCCAGCAGTCGACAGGGGGCGGTGAACACTGAAGCTTTCTTT. It specifies CASSRQGAVNTEAFF.

V gene TRBV5-4 combines with J gene TRBJ2-1, with a tentative D call TRBD1 (5 bases). From germline, CDR1 is SGHNT and CDR2 YYREEE (reference sequence). The V end was cut by 3 bases, the J end by 6 bases, with 19 bases between. The CDR3 covers 16 residues. CDR3: CASSSQDGHFFNEQFF. CDR3 nucleotides: TGTGCCAGCAGCTCCCAAGATGGACACTTTTTCAATGAGCAGTTCTTC. Full variable domain (remainder filled in from reference TRBV5-4 and TRBJ2-1): ETGVTQSPTHLIKTRGQQVTLRCSSQSGHNTVSWYQQALGQGPQFIFQYYREEENGRGNFPPRFSGLQFPNYSSELNVNALELDDSALYLCASSSQDGHFFNEQFFGPGTRLTVL.

The V call is TRBV19, the J call TRBJ2-5, with TRBD2 identical over 11 bases. The germline CDR1 and CDR2 sequences are LNHDA and SQIVND (reference sequence). J lost 4 bases, V lost 7 bases, and 5 bases had no gene match. This CDR3 is built from 14 residues. CDR3 coding DNA: TGTGCCAGTACTAATAGCGGGGGGGCAGAGACCCAGTACTTC. It is translated as CASTNSGGAETQYF.

This chain connects TRBV5-4 to TRBJ1-3; D is undetermined. The CDR3 loop spans 14 amino acids. The germline V and J ends were trimmed by 0 bases and 1 base, with 5 bases remaining between them. Per the germline V gene, CDR1 is SGHNT and CDR2 is YYREEE (reference sequence). The CDR3 DNA sequence: TGTGCCAGCAGCTTGGCCAGGTCTGGAAACACCATATATTTT. It encodes CASSLARSGNTIYF.

V is TRBV19 and J is TRBJ1-2; 11 bases align to TRBD1. The germline gives CDR1 LNHDA, CDR2 SQIVND (reference sequence). The CDR3 contains 14 residues. After removal of 6 bases from V and 4 bases from J, the junction contained 4 bases not matched to a gene. CDR3: CASRWTGGAYGYTF. As DNA, the CDR3 is TGTGCCAGTAGGTGGACAGGGGGCGCCTATGGCTACACCTTC.

This chain connects TRBV13 to TRBJ2-2, with D perhaps TRBD1 (6 bases). Germline V lookup: CDR1 PRHDT, CDR2 FYEKMQ (reference sequence). This CDR3 comprises 15 residues. V lost 3 bases to trimming and J lost 7 bases, with 15 bases between them. The CDR3 DNA sequence: TGTGCCAGCAGCTTGAGTCAAGGGGACATCGGGGAGCTGTTTTTT. Protein product: CASSLSQGDIGELFF.

The chain recombines TRBV19 with TRBJ2-7, with unresolved D. Germline assignment: CDR1 LNHDA and CDR2 SQIVND (reference sequence). The CDR3 has 15 amino acids. V shed 3 bases and J shed 0 bases, with 12 bases lying between them. The CDR3 region is CASSMGPLSSYEQYF. The CDR3 DNA sequence: TGTGCCAGTAGTATGGGCCCCCTGAGCTCCTACGAGCAGTACTTC.

The CDR3 DNA sequence: TGTGCCAGCAGCTTAACTTGGGCTCAAGAGCAGTTCTTC. Protein: CASSLTWAQEQFF. The chain has TRBV7-3 and TRBJ2-1; D is unclear. The CDR3 covers 13 residues. Germline loops: CDR1 SGHTA, CDR2 FQGTGA. V was pared by 0 bases and J by 10 bases, with 10 bases between.

The J gene is TRBJ1-1, the V gene TRBV11-3; tentative D call: TRBD1 (5 bases). The length of the CDR3 is 14 residues. From germline, CDR1 is SGHNT and CDR2 YENEEA. V was cut by 4 bases and J by 8 bases, with 17 bases left in between. This chain's CDR3 is CASSSGAPRGEAFF. CDR3 bases: TGTGCCAGCAGCTCCGGAGCCCCTAGGGGCGAAGCTTTCTTT.

The chain uses TRBV6-6 and TRBJ2-5; D not resolved. The CDR3 has 13 amino acids. The V and J ends lost 8 bases and 3 bases respectively, with 13 bases between them. Germline V lookup: CDR1 MNHNY, CDR2 SVGAGI (reference sequence). The CDR3 here is CASRDVLEETQYF. The CDR3, as DNA: TGTGCCAGCCGCGACGTTTTGGAAGAGACCCAGTACTTC.

This chain joins TRBV9 and TRBJ2-5; D is ambiguous. CDR3 length: 13 amino acids. V was trimmed by 4 bases and J by 0 bases, leaving 7 bases between them. Germline CDR1 reads SGDLS; CDR2 reads YYNGEE. The CDR3 coding sequence is TGTGCCAGCAGCTCTTTGTACCAAGAGACCCAGTACTTC. Translated, it gives CASSSLYQETQYF.

The chain couples TRBV6-5 to TRBJ2-2; D is perhaps TRBD1 (7 bases). The V end was cut by 10 bases, the J end by 4 bases, with 16 bases between. CDR1 MNHEY and CDR2 SVGAGI come from the germline V gene. The CDR3 totals 14 residues. The CDR3 spells CAISEGAVTGELFF. CDR3 DNA: TGTGCCATTTCGGAGGGGGCAGTCACCGGGGAGCTGTTTTTT.

This clone was seen only a few times. The gene calls are TRBV27 and TRBJ1-2, with TRBD1 matching over 9 bases. J was trimmed by 6 bases and V by 8 bases; bases with no gene match: 13. There are 15 residues in the CDR3. Germline V gives CDR1 MNHEY, CDR2 SMNVEV (reference sequence). CDR3 region: CASALGQGRSDGYTF. In nucleotides, the CDR3 is TGTGCCAGCGCCCTAGGACAGGGGAGGTCAGATGGCTACACCTTC.

The chain links TRBV7-3 to TRBJ2-1, with unresolved D. The CDR3 extends over 15 amino acids. V dropped 1 base and J dropped 3 bases, with 10 bases sitting between them. The germline gives CDR1 SGHTA, CDR2 FQGTGA. Here the CDR3 reads CASSLNGVRYNEQFF. The CDR3 region has the DNA TGTGCCAGCAGCTTAAATGGGGTACGCTACAATGAGCAGTTCTTC.

The V and J genes are TRBV10-3 and TRBJ2-5, with D possibly being TRBD2 (6 bases). CDR1 and CDR2 (germline): ENHRY, SYGVKD. This CDR3 spans 13 amino acids. The V end lost 10 bases, the J end lost 5 bases, and 17 bases lay between the germline ends. CDR3 nucleotide sequence: TGTGCCACCCGGGACTCCCGGGAGGAGACCCAGTACTTC. Protein: CATRDSREETQYF.

The rearrangement uses TRBV9 and TRBJ1-3; D ambiguous. V was pared by 2 bases and J by 0 bases, with 18 bases between. The CDR3 is 18 amino acids. Germline CDR1 is SGDLS and CDR2 is YYNGEE. The CDR3 here is CASSVYSSQRFSGNTIYF. In DNA form, the CDR3 reads TGTGCCAGCAGCGTCTACTCATCACAAAGATTCTCTGGAAACACCATATATTTT.

This clone was seen more than once but under ten times. This chain uses TRBV18 with TRBJ2-1; 7 bases line up with TRBD1. Trimming removed 4 bases from V and 7 bases from J; junction bases left unmatched: 13. This CDR3 has 16 amino acids. Germline V CDR1 and CDR2: KGHSH, LQKENI. CDR3 loop: CASSLSSGRTGNEQFF. CDR3 coding DNA: TGTGCCAGCTCACTTTCCTCTGGGCGGACAGGTAATGAGCAGTTCTTC.

The CDR3 loop reads CASSEEGPYEQYF. The CDR3 bases are TGTGCCAGCAGTGAAGAGGGGCCCTACGAGCAGTACTTC. The rearrangement joins TRBV25-1 to TRBJ2-7, with D perhaps being TRBD1 or TRBD2 (5 bases each). Germline V CDR1 and CDR2: MGHDK, SYGVNS. The germline V and J ends were trimmed by 2 bases and 2 bases, with 7 bases remaining between them. The CDR3 length is 13 residues.

This clone has more than one count but fewer than ten. The V gene is TRBV5-6, the J gene TRBJ1-1, with a tentative D call TRBD1 (6 bases). The V end lost 7 bases, the J end lost 0 bases, and 10 bases lay between the germline ends. CDR3 length equals 13 residues. Germline V gene sequence: CDR1 SGHDT, CDR2 YYEEEE. The CDR3 DNA is TGTGCCAGCGGGGGGCGGTTGAACACTGAAGCTTTCTTT. This codes for CASGGRLNTEAFF.

The rearrangement joins TRBV18 to TRBJ2-7, with 9 bases aligning to TRBD1. Germline CDR1 KGHSH, CDR2 LQKENI. The CDR3 sequence is 16 residues long. With V trimmed by 3 bases and J by 3 bases, 9 bases remained unmatched. As DNA, the CDR3 is TGTGCCAGCTCACCGTGGTGGACAGGGGTTCGCTACGAGCAGTACTTC. It encodes CASSPWWTGVRYEQYF.

The rearrangement links TRBV5-1 to TRBJ2-1, with TRBD2 matching 12 bases. The CDR3 spans 18 residues. With 6 bases clipped from V and 4 bases from J, the junction kept 14 bases outside the gene matches. Germline V gene lookup returns CDR1 SGHRS and CDR2 YFSETQ. For the CDR3, the DNA is TGCGCCAGCACCCTGGGTTGGCTAGCGGGGGGGCAGTACAATGAGCAGTTCTTC. Encoded protein: CASTLGWLAGGQYNEQFF.

The chain is built from TRBV10-1 and TRBJ1-5; no firm D call. There are 14 residues in the CDR3. V lost 6 bases and J 9 bases, leaving 18 bases between the germline ends. Germline values: CDR1 WNHNN, CDR2 SYGVQD (reference sequence). The CDR3 bases are TGCGCCAGCAGAGGCAACCCCAAGAATGCGCCCCAGCATTTT. This codes for CASRGNPKNAPQHF.

V usage is TRBV6-6 and J usage is TRBJ2-7, with TRBD1 matching 7 bases. V lost 6 bases to trimming and J lost 4 bases; unmatched junction nucleotides: 12. The CDR3 contains 15 residues. Germline V gene data show CDR1 as MNHNY and CDR2 as SVGAGI (reference sequence). The CDR3 DNA reads as TGTGCCAGCAGGCCCAGAAGACAGGGTTCATACGAGCAGTACTTC. It yields the protein CASRPRRQGSYEQYF.